The 32 T cell receptor beta chains given below trace back to one sample, sequenced in a study of shared clonotypes between healthy human individuals. Clones were read by immunoSEQ multiplex PCR, and TCRdb kept only the in-frame ones, dropping some. Of a few million clones listed, 80% to 95% are singletons. Sequencing was performed on naive CD4+ T cells from PBMCs. The subset is: CD45RA+ positively selected. The receptors were gathered from a man younger than 30 in good health. Some clones in this sample may be carry-over from other donors' samples.

The J gene is TRBJ2-4, the V gene TRBV29-1; D is uncertain. This CDR3 region has 13 residues. Trimming cost V 4 bases and J 0 bases, with 7 bases left between them. Germline CDR1 reads SQVTM; CDR2 reads ANQGSEA. The CDR3 sequence is CSVGALAKNIQYF. The CDR3 DNA follows: TGCAGCGTTGGGGCATTAGCCAAAAACATTCAGTACTTC.

About this clone itself: This sample also contains other DNA sequences that code for the same CDR3. The chain joins TRBV7-3 to TRBJ2-2; D is undetermined. The CDR3 contains 13 residues. Germline V CDR1 and CDR2: SGHTA, FQGTGA. The V end lost 1 base, the J end lost 6 bases, and 6 bases lay between the germline ends. CDR3 region: CASSLRAAGELFF. The CDR3 DNA reads TGTGCCAGCAGCTTAAGGGCGGCCGGGGAGCTGTTTTTT.

The chain is built from TRBV7-3 and TRBJ2-7, with D hard to call. Germline-derived CDR1 and CDR2 are SGHTA and FQGTGA. V was cut by 2 bases and J by 6 bases, with 11 bases left in between. This CDR3 contains 13 residues. CDR3 sequence: CASSLSGNREQYF. The CDR3 region has the DNA TGTGCCAGCAGCTTATCTGGCAATCGCGAGCAGTACTTC.

Concerning this clone itself: This sample also contains other DNA sequences that code for the same CDR3. The chain has TRBV6-5 and TRBJ1-1; no definite D call. V was trimmed by 2 bases and J by 1 base, leaving 8 bases between them. Germline V gene data show CDR1 as MNHEY and CDR2 as SVGAGI. The CDR3 consists of 14 residues. CDR3 bases: TGTGCCAGCAGTTACGGTGGCGCGAACACTGAAGCTTTCTTT. Translated: CASSYGGANTEAFF.

The genes are TRBV18 and TRBJ2-7; no clear D. Trimming took 4 bases from V and 5 from J, leaving 6 bases between them. The germline CDR1 and CDR2 sequences are KGHSH and LQKENI. The CDR3 sequence is 11 residues long. CDR3 coding DNA: TGTGCCAGCTCACGGCAGAACGAGCAGTACTTC. Amino acids: CASSRQNEQYF.

This clone has just one count. The V and J genes are TRBV28 and TRBJ1-2; TRBD1 is a possible D gene (5 bases). The germline V and J ends were trimmed by 10 bases and 0 bases, with 21 bases remaining between them. There are 16 residues in the CDR3. Looked up from germline, CDR1 is MDHEN and CDR2 is SYDVKM. CDR3 residues: CATLLPRQKTNYGYTF. The CDR3 bases are TGTGCCACCCTTCTACCCCGACAGAAAACTAACTATGGCTACACCTTC.

V usage is TRBV11-3 and J usage is TRBJ2-3; D gene ambiguous. The CDR3 is made up of 15 amino acids. Germline V gene lookup returns CDR1 SGHNT and CDR2 YENEEA. Trimming took 0 bases from V and 6 from J, leaving 13 bases between them. This chain's CDR3 is CASSLDGPSLDTQYF. CDR3 in DNA: TGTGCCAGCAGCTTAGATGGCCCTTCGCTGGATACGCAGTATTTT.

The genes are TRBV5-4 and TRBJ2-2, with D unclear. Germline V gene lookup returns CDR1 SGHNT and CDR2 YYREEE (reference sequence). The CDR3 has 13 residues. The V end was cut by 3 bases, the J end by 5 bases, with 8 bases between. CDR3: CASSWVGTGELFF. Here the CDR3 DNA reads TGTGCCAGCAGCTGGGTAGGGACCGGGGAGCTGTTTTTT.

V is TRBV11-2 and J is TRBJ1-2; no definite D call. Trimming shortened V by 5 bases and J by 2 bases, and 12 bases separated the two germline ends. The CDR3 is 14 amino acids. Germline CDR1 is SGHAT and CDR2 is FQNNGV. CDR3 loop: CASSSETGNYGYTF. The CDR3 DNA reads as TGTGCCAGCAGCAGTGAGACGGGGAACTATGGCTACACCTTC.

This clone has only a few counts. CDR3 in DNA: TGTGCCAGTAGTATAGATTCTTACGGGCGGAACACTGAAGCTTTCTTT. Protein sequence: CASSIDSYGRNTEAFF. The V and J genes are TRBV19 and TRBJ1-1; D is unresolved. The length of the CDR3 is 16 residues. Looked up from germline, CDR1 is LNHDA and CDR2 is SQIVND (reference sequence). V gave up 0 bases and J gave up 1 base, with 12 bases separating them.

The chain carries TRBV5-1 and TRBJ1-3; 10 nucleotides agree with TRBD1. Trimming cost V 0 bases and J 4 bases; bases outside gene matches: 4. The CDR3 extends over 16 amino acids. Germline CDR1 and CDR2: SGHRS and YFSETQ. The CDR3 reads CASSLAGQGQGNTIYF. In nucleotides, the CDR3 is TGCGCCAGCAGCTTGGCGGGACAGGGGCAAGGAAACACCATATATTTT.

Regarding this clone: Other DNA sequences in the sample encode the same CDR3. The V call is TRBV9, the J call TRBJ1-1, with D uncertain. V was pared by 0 bases and J by 5 bases, with 8 bases between. CDR3 length: 13 amino acids. Germline V CDR1 and CDR2: SGDLS, YYNGEE. CDR3 amino acids: CASSVVLGTEAFF. The CDR3 bases are TGTGCCAGCAGCGTAGTACTTGGGACTGAAGCTTTCTTT. The complete variable domain, with remaining parts taken from reference TRBV9 and TRBJ1-1, reads DSGVTQTPKHLITATGQRVTLRCSPRSGDLSVYWYQQSLDQGLQFLIQYYNGEERAKGNILERFSAQQFPDLHSELNLSSLELGDSALYFCASSVVLGTEAFFGQGTRLTVV.

The chain uses TRBV5-1 and TRBJ1-1, with D maybe TRBD1 (5 bases). With 4 bases removed from V and 4 bases from J, the gap between germline ends came to 20 bases. CDR3 length: 16 amino acids. Germline V gives CDR1 SGHRS, CDR2 YFSETQ. The CDR3 nucleotides are TGCGCCAGCAGCCAGCCCGGCGGGCTGGGGGGCACTGAAGCTTTCTTT. Translating gives CASSQPGGLGGTEAFF.

A few counts support this clone. This chain connects TRBV5-4 to TRBJ1-1; maybe TRBD1 (5 bases). This CDR3 spans 12 amino acids. V was clipped by 4 bases and J by 8 bases, with 12 bases between them. The germline gives CDR1 SGHNT, CDR2 YYREEE (reference sequence). CDR3 coding DNA: TGTGCCAGCAGCCCACAGTGGGGGGAAGCTTTCTTT. It encodes CASSPQWGEAFF.

As to this clone: Other DNA sequences of this sample code for an identical CDR3. The CDR3: CASSTRTGGYYEQYF. In DNA, the CDR3 is TGTGCCAGCAGCACCAGGACAGGGGGTTACTACGAGCAGTACTTC. The chain links TRBV7-2 to TRBJ2-7; 10 bases are a match to TRBD1. CDR3 length equals 15 residues. The trim removed 5 bases at V and 3 bases at J, leaving 7 bases unmatched. Germline V gene data show CDR1 as SGHTA and CDR2 as FQGNSA.

The chain links TRBV19 to TRBJ1-2; D is perhaps TRBD1 (5 bases). CDR1 and CDR2 (germline): LNHDA, SQIVND (reference sequence). The CDR3 runs 15 residues. Trimming pared 5 bases from V and 0 bases from J, leaving 13 bases between. CDR3 DNA: TGTGCCAGTAGTGTAACCGGGACGTCTAACTATGGCTACACCTTC. It specifies CASSVTGTSNYGYTF.

J is TRBJ2-5 and V is TRBV6-5; no firm D call. The V gene lost 0 bases and the J gene lost 5 bases, with 10 bases spanning the gap. CDR1 is MNHEY and CDR2 is SVGAGI in the germline V gene. The CDR3 totals 14 residues. CDR3: CASSYSVSWETQYF. The CDR3 coding sequence is TGTGCCAGCAGTTACTCGGTCAGTTGGGAGACCCAGTACTTC.

This clone has a single count. V and J are TRBV5-4 and TRBJ2-7; the match to TRBD1 covers 11 bases. V shed 2 bases, J shed 6 bases, and the junction held 7 bases outside the gene matches. This CDR3 spans 15 amino acids. Germline CDR1 is SGHNT and CDR2 is YYREEE (reference sequence). CDR3 DNA sequence: TGTGCCAGCAGCTTAACGGGACAGGGGGGGAGCGAGCAGTACTTC. Translated, it gives CASSLTGQGGSEQYF.

The chain employs TRBV7-9 and TRBJ2-7; the match to TRBD2 covers 7 bases. The CDR3 extends over 15 amino acids. Germline CDR1 is SEHNR and CDR2 is FQNEAQ (reference sequence). Trimming removed 4 bases from V and 1 base from J; junction bases left unmatched: 7. The chain's CDR3 is CASSSPASGSYEQYF. CDR3 bases: TGTGCCAGCAGCTCACCGGCTAGCGGATCCTACGAGCAGTACTTC.

The chain carries TRBV6-4 and TRBJ1-4, with TRBD1 as a possible D gene (6 bases). The CDR3 extends over 18 amino acids. V was trimmed by 0 bases and J by 3 bases, leaving 17 bases between them. The germline V gene encodes CDR1 MRHNA and CDR2 SNTAGT. As DNA, the CDR3 is TGTGCCAGCAGTGACTCCTCCCCCAGGGGAAGGGCTAATGAAAAACTGTTTTTT. It translates to CASSDSSPRGRANEKLFF.

In DNA form, the CDR3 reads TGCGCCAGCAGCCCGTCCTACCCCCGGGAGCGCTCCTACAATGAGCAGTTCTTC. Protein product: CASSPSYPRERSYNEQFF. This chain joins TRBV4-1 and TRBJ2-1; D is perhaps TRBD2 (6 bases). CDR3 size: 18 residues. Germline V lookup: CDR1 MGHRA, CDR2 YSYEKL. Between the trimmed V and J ends, which lost 4 bases and 0 bases, there was a span of 19 bases.

The J gene is TRBJ2-2, the V gene TRBV2; 12 nucleotides align to TRBD2. This CDR3 has 16 amino acids. Germline-derived CDR1 and CDR2 are SNHLY and FYNNEI. Trimming at V came to 10 bases and at J to 0 bases, leaving 6 bases not matched to a gene. DNA for the CDR3: TGTGCCACTTCGACTAGCGGGAGTACGAACACCGGGGAGCTGTTTTTT. It specifies CATSTSGSTNTGELFF.

V is TRBV6-8 and J is TRBJ1-2; D is perhaps TRBD1 (5 bases). CDR1 and CDR2 from the germline V gene are MNHGY and SAAAGT. This CDR3 is 17 amino acids long. V was trimmed by 6 bases and J by 5 bases, leaving 25 bases between them. The CDR3 reads CASSQTVHQPILYGYTF. CDR3 DNA sequence: TGTGCCAGCAGCCAGACAGTTCACCAACCCATTCTTTATGGCTACACCTTC.

V gene TRBV6-5 combines with J gene TRBJ1-4; D is unclear. The CDR3 is 14 amino acids. Trimming left V 6 bases short and J 10 bases short, with 18 bases between. Germline-derived CDR1 and CDR2 are MNHEY and SVGAGI. The CDR3 protein is CASRPDRGGGKLFF. CDR3 DNA sequence: TGTGCCAGCAGACCGGACCGCGGCGGAGGAAAACTGTTTTTT.

The V call is TRBV7-9, the J call TRBJ2-5; D ambiguous. With 5 bases removed from V and 4 bases from J, the gap between germline ends came to 20 bases. The CDR3 extends over 16 amino acids. Germline lookup yields CDR1 SEHNR and CDR2 FQNEAQ (reference sequence). The CDR3: CASSPRITNSAETQYF. DNA of the CDR3: TGTGCCAGCAGCCCGAGGATCACTAACTCTGCAGAGACCCAGTACTTC. Full variable domain (remainder filled in from reference TRBV7-9 and TRBJ2-5): DTGVSQNPRHKITKRGQNVTFRCDPISEHNRLYWYRQTLGQGPEFLTYFQNEAQLEKSRLLSDRFSAERPKGSFSTLEIQRTEQGDSAMYLCASSPRITNSAETQYFGPGTRLLVL.

The CDR3 sequence is CAWGIRGGHSGYTF. The CDR3 DNA sequence: TGTGCCTGGGGTATCCGAGGGGGACATAGCGGCTACACCTTC. V usage is TRBV30 and J usage is TRBJ1-2; D possibly corresponds to TRBD1 (6 bases). Germline V gene data show CDR1 as GTSNPN and CDR2 as SVGIG (reference sequence). V dropped 5 bases and J dropped 8 bases, with 21 bases sitting between them. CDR3 length: 14 amino acids.

The chain recombines TRBV27 with TRBJ1-6, with 9 bases lining up with TRBD1. This CDR3 contains 15 residues. Germline CDR1 is MNHEY and CDR2 is SMNVEV (reference sequence). V lost 5 bases and J lost 10; bases outside the gene matches: 9. CDR3 nucleotide sequence: TGTGCCAGCAGTCCCCGGACAGGGGTAAGGTCACCCCTCCACTTT. Its protein product is CASSPRTGVRSPLHF.

The rearrangement links TRBV18 to TRBJ1-1; TRBD1 matches 7 bases. The CDR3 length is 16 residues. V trimming: 3 bases; J trimming: 0 bases; junction bases outside the gene matches: 7. Looked up from germline, CDR1 is KGHSH and CDR2 is LQKENI. DNA for the CDR3: TGTGCCAGCTCACCCGACAGGGTTCCGATGAACACTGAAGCTTTCTTT. Translating it yields CASSPDRVPMNTEAFF.

The CDR3 sequence: CASSPRLAETQYF. The CDR3 DNA reads as TGTGCCAGCAGCCCCAGGCTAGCCGAGACCCAGTACTTC. This rearrangement joins TRBV7-3 to TRBJ2-5; D may be TRBD2 (5 bases). The germline V gene has CDR1 SGHTA and CDR2 FQGTGA. The V gene lost 5 bases and the J gene lost 5 bases, with 12 bases spanning the gap. The CDR3 runs to 13 residues.

This clone was seen just once. The CDR3 DNA reads TGCGCCAGCAGCCTGCCGTCGGCCTCCGCTGGAAACACCATATATTTT. Residues: CASSLPSASAGNTIYF. The V call is TRBV5-1, the J call TRBJ1-3, with D unresolved. The length of the CDR3 is 16 residues. V was clipped by 4 bases and J by 2 bases, with 16 bases between them. Germline V CDR1 and CDR2: SGHRS, YFSETQ.

This rearrangement joins TRBV6-5 to TRBJ1-2; D is unclear. Germline assignment: CDR1 MNHEY and CDR2 SVGAGI. The CDR3 spans 12 residues. V was pared by 6 bases and J by 8 bases, with 13 bases between. CDR3 DNA: TGTGCCAGCAGCTCCACCGCTGGGGGCTACACCTTC. Protein sequence: CASSSTAGGYTF.

On this clone itself: At the DNA level, this CDR3 is encoded by other sequences in the same sample as well. This sequence joins TRBV7-2 and TRBJ2-1; 8 nucleotides align to TRBD2. V was clipped by 0 bases and J by 6 bases; unmatched bases: 1. CDR3 length: 14 amino acids. Germline lookup yields CDR1 SGHTA and CDR2 FQGNSA. DNA of the CDR3: TGTGCCAGCAGCTTAGCTAGCGGGGTCAATGAGCAGTTCTTC. It specifies CASSLASGVNEQFF.